This T cell receptor (beta chain) originates from a study of blood T cell repertoires in COVID-19 (TCRdb year 2020). A note on the overall study: Samples covering the acute and convalescent phases of COVID-19 were provided by collaborators in the United States, Italy and Spain. The prospective study material was composed of cDNA or gDNA derived from T cells, B-cell-depleted T cells, or PBMCs. Subjects who had been exposed to COVID-19, were actively infected with it, or had recovered from it provided the deeply sampled blood TCRbeta repertoires that made up the dataset. The repertoires were made available in a free public database intended to serve as a resource for research on the immune response to SARS-CoV-2. The samples were drawn from the first 160 participants of the ongoing ImmuneRACE study and from 1,200 or so subjects provided by 6 global collaborators. The sample metadata nearly always contained a de-identified subject ID, COVID-19 status, age in years and sex. Where available, HLA class I and class II types were obtained from metadata supplied by the sample provider rather than from assay-based typing. Results and caveats for the whole study, not just this receptor: The amount of clinical and demographic metadata varied by source and participant and was provided uncurated.

Whole blood was collected in K2EDTA tubes by collaborating institutions according to the institutions' own protocols. Collaborator samples were shipped for TCRbeta analysis as frozen whole blood, isolated PBMCs, or DNA extracted from either sample type. This clone came up a few times. The specificity of this receptor is unknown. Per-nucleotide qualities are absent, and no much larger clonotype sits a single base away. The CDR3 measures 18 amino acids from cysteine to phenylalanine. Kept here is only the CDR3 DNA, which spans 54 bases and is read in frame from base 1. Via the germline V gene (reference sequence), CDR1 is LNHNV and CDR2 YYDKDF. Germline trimming: 1 base from V, 7 bases from J; junction bases outside gene matches: 10. TCRbeta CDR3 regions were amplified from genomic DNA using the immunoSEQ Assay, a bias-controlled multiplex PCR. Processing in the source paper ran as follows. Nucleated cell counts per sample were estimated from amplification of reference gene primers within the assay. Sequence reads were collapsed and filtered to measure the absolute abundance of every unique TCRbeta CDR3 rearrangement. Productive Simpson clonality was computed per sample as the square root of Simpson's diversity index over productive rearrangements. Sourced from immuneACCESS, this table was stored by TCRdb with only in-frame sequences that have V and J called. A share of the clones is absent; for the studies checked, an unresolved V gene accounts for under half, and the remainder has no known explanation. Clone size and V and J calls were adopted from that table, with D and trimming inferred from the DNA. A total of a few hundred thousand clones appear in this sample, about 88% of them only once. Together, the top ten hold around 3.1% of the sample.

Sequenced material: peripheral blood. The chain is made from TRBV15 and TRBJ2-2; 12 central bases correspond to TRBD2. The receptor was derived from a man in his 60s with acute or convalescent COVID-19. The nucleotide sequence is given as TGTGCCACCAGCAGAGTGCTAGCGGGGGGGCGAAATATCGGGGAGCTGTTTTTT. It translates to CATSRVLAGGRNIGELFF.